This T cell receptor (beta chain) was retrieved from a study of T cells in localized non-small cell lung cancer. This clone was recorded once. Profiling relied on immunoSEQ multiplex PCR, and the TCRdb table lists in-frame clones only, not all of them. The data show around 91,000 clones, roughly 87% seen once. Germline V lookup: CDR1 SGHKS, CDR2 YYEKEE (reference sequence). V lost 2 bases to trimming and J lost 10 bases, with 19 bases between them. The CDR3 has 15 residues. This sequence was found in a man aged 40-75 years with stage I squamous cell lung carcinoma. The rearrangement uses TRBV5-5 and TRBJ2-1; D remains ambiguous. This specimen consisted of peripheral blood, obtained before any cancer treatment. CDR3 residues: CASSFGSGPLGEQFF. The CDR3 DNA reads TGTGCCAGCAGCTTCGGTTCCGGCCCCTTGGGAGAGCAGTTCTTC.